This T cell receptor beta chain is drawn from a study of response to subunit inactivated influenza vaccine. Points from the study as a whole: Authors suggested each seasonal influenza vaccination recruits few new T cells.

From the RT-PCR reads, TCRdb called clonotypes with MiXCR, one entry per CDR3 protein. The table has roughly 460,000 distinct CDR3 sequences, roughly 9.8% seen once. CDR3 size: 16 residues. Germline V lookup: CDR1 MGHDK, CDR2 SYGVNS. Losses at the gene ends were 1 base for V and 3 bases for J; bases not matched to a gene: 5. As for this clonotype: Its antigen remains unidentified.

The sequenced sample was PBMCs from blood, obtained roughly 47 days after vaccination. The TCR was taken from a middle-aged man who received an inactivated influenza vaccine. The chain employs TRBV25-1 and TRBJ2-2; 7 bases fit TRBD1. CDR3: CASSEWRTGYTGELFF. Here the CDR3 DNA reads TGTGCCAGCAGTGAATGGAGGACAGGCTACACCGGGGAGCTGTTTTTT.